The rows below give T cell receptor beta chains drawn from one sample of a study of cytomegalovirus exposure and HLA in healthy donors. Generated by immunoSEQ multiplex PCR, the TCRdb table keeps only in-frame clones and is missing some. The sample yields around 190,000 clones, about four fifths seen once. Sequencing was carried out using PBMCs. The receptors here all came from a man aged 40-49 years in good health and CMV-seropositive. Each CDR3 is given with its conserved first and last residue. A D gene is named only where the DNA matches it firmly. Size is omitted from some rows. Given values are once, few, many or a class for expanded clones.

D	size	J	V	CDR3	DNA
NA	NA	TRBJ2-2	TRBV9	CASSGASNTGELFF	TGTGCCAGCAGCGGGGCCTCGAACACCGGGGAGCTGTTTTTT
TRBD2	once	TRBJ2-2	TRBV7-7	CASSPGTSGNVDTGELFF	TGTGCCAGCAGCCCCGGGACTAGCGGGAATGTCGACACCGGGGAGCTGTTTTTT
NA	NA	TRBJ2-5	TRBV6-1	CAGWATLKETQYF	TGTGCCGGTTGGGCCACTCTGAAAGAGACCCAGTACTTC
TRBD2	NA	TRBJ2-4	TRBV6-6	CASSYTGEGAKNIQYF	TGTGCCAGCAGTTACACGGGGGAGGGGGCCAAAAACATTCAGTACTTC
NA	NA	TRBJ2-7	TRBV7-2	CASSPRNYEQYF	TGTGCCAGCAGTCCGCGGAACTACGAGCAGTACTTC
NA	NA	TRBJ1-1	TRBV18	CASSPRTGYTEAFF	TGTGCCAGCTCACCAAGGACTGGGTACACTGAGGCTTTCTTT
TRBD2	once	TRBJ2-1	TRBV10-2	CASSGTSADYNEQFF	TGCGCCAGCAGTGGGACTAGCGCGGACTACAATGAGCAGTTCTTC
TRBD1	NA	TRBJ2-1	TRBV4-3	CASSQTGGEQFF	TGCGCCAGCAGCCAGACAGGGGGTGAGCAGTTCTTC
TRBD2	NA	TRBJ2-7	TRBV5-1	CASSLEIWGGSYEQYF	TGCGCCAGCAGCTTGGAAATCTGGGGCGGGAGCTACGAGCAGTACTTC
TRBD2	NA	TRBJ2-3	TRBV5-1	CASSLPVGGSGSTDTQYF	TGCGCCAGCAGCTTGCCCGTTGGGGGTAGCGGGTCCACAGATACGCAGTATTTT
NA	NA	TRBJ1-2	TRBV12-5	CASGLVLYGYTF	TGTGCTAGTGGTTTGGTACTCTATGGCTACACCTTC
NA	NA	TRBJ1-1	TRBV1	CTSSRDSNLEGMNTEAFF	TGCACCAGCAGCCGAGATTCTAACCTGGAGGGCATGAACACTGAAGCTTTCTTT
NA	NA	TRBJ1-2	TRBV6-6	CASTRANYGYTF	TGTGCCAGCACCAGGGCTAACTATGGCTACACCTTC
NA	NA	TRBJ2-5	TRBV19	CASSISWGLSQETQYF	TGTGCCAGTAGTATTAGCTGGGGACTTTCCCAAGAGACCCAGTACTTC
NA	few	TRBJ2-5	TRBV28	CASSLGARSVGQETQYF	TGTGCCAGCAGTTTGGGGGCACGTAGCGTCGGTCAAGAGACCCAGTACTTC
NA	NA	TRBJ2-2	TRBV7-8	CASSLQVRRGTGTGELFF	TGTGCCAGCAGCCTTCAGGTCAGGCGCGGGACGGGAACCGGGGAGCTGTTTTTT